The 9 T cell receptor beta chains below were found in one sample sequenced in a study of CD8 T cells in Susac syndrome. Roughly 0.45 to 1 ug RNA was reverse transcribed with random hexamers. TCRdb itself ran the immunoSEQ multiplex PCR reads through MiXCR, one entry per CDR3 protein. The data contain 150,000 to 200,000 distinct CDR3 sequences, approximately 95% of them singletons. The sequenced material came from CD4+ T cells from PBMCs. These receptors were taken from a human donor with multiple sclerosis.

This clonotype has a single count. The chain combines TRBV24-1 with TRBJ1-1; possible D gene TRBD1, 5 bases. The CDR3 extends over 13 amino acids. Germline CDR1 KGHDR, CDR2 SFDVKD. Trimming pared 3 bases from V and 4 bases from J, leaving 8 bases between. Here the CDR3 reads CATSDRGGTEAFF. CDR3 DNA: TGTGCCACCAGTGATAGGGGTGGCACTGAAGCTTTCTTT.

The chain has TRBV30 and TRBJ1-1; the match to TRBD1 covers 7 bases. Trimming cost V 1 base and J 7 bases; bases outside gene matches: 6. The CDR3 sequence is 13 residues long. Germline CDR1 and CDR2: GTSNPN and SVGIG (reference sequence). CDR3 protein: CAWSDRGGGEAFF. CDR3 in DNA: TGTGCCTGGAGTGACAGGGGAGGAGGTGAAGCTTTCTTT.

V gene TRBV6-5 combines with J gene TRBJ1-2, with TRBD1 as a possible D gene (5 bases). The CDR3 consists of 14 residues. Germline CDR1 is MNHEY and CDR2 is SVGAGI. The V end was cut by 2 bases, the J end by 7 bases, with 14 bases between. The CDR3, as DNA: TGTGCCAGCAGTTACGGCACCTATGGGGGTGGCTACACCTTC. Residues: CASSYGTYGGGYTF.

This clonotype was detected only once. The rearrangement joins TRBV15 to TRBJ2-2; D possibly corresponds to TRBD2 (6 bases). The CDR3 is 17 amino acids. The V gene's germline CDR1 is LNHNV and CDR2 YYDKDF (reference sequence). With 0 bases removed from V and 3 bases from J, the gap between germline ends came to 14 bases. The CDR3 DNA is TGTGCCACCAGCAGAGATCGGGAGCGAGGCTACACCGGGGAGCTGTTTTTT. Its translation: CATSRDRERGYTGELFF.

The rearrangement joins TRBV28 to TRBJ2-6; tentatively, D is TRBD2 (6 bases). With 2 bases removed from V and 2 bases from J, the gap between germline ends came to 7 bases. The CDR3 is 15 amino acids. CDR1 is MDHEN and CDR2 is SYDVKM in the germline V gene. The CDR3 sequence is CASSLRRAGANVLTF. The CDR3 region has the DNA TGTGCCAGCAGTTTAAGGAGGGCTGGGGCCAACGTCCTGACTTTC.

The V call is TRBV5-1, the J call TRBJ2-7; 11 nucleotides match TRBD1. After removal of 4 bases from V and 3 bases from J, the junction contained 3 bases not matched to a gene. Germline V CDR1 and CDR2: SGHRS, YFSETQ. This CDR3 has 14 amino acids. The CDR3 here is CASSAGTGGYEQYF. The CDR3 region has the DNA TGCGCCAGCAGCGCCGGGACAGGGGGCTACGAGCAGTACTTC.

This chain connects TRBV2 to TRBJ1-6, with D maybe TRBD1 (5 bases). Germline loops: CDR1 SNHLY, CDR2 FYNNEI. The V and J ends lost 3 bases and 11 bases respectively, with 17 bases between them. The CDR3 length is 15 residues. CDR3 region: CASSDRAPSWAPLHF. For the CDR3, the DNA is TGTGCCAGCAGTGACAGGGCCCCCTCTTGGGCACCCCTCCACTTT. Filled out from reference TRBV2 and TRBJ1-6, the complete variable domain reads EPEVTQTPSHQVTQMGQEVILRCVPISNHLYFYWYRQILGQKVEFLVSFYNNEISEKSEIFDDQFSVERPDGSNFTLKIRSTKLEDSAMYFCASSDRAPSWAPLHFGNGTRLTVT.

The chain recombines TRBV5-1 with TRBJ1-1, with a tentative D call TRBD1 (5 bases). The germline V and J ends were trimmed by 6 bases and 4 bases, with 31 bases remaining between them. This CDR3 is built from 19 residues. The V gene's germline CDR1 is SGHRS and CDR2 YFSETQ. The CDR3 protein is CASKSLLRTQLPGTTEAFF. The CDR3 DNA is TGCGCCAGCAAGTCCCTTCTTCGGACACAACTCCCGGGGACCACTGAAGCTTTCTTT.

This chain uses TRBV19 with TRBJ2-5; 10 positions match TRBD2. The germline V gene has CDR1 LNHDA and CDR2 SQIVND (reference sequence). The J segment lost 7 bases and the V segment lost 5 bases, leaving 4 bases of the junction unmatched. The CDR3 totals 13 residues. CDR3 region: CASSSSGSGTQYF. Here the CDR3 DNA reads TGTGCCAGTAGTTCTAGCGGGAGTGGGACCCAGTACTTC.